The source of this T cell receptor (beta chain) is a study of technical replicates of blood from several donors. This CDR3 comprises 16 residues. The germline CDR1 and CDR2 sequences are SGHRS and YFSETQ. The trim removed 4 bases at V and 0 bases at J, leaving 9 bases unmatched. Some clones are missing from TCRdb's copy, which holds only in-frame ones; the method was immunoSEQ multiplex PCR. Altogether around 80,000 clones are present, approximately 94% being singletons, with the ten largest covering around 0.37%. This sequence was found in a human donor in good health. This rearrangement joins TRBV5-1 to TRBJ1-1; 7 nucleotides match TRBD1. The sample was T cells isolated from PBMCs. CDR3 coding DNA: TGCGCCAGCAGCCCGGGACAGTATTACATGAACACTGAAGCTTTCTTT. Its translation: CASSPGQYYMNTEAFF.